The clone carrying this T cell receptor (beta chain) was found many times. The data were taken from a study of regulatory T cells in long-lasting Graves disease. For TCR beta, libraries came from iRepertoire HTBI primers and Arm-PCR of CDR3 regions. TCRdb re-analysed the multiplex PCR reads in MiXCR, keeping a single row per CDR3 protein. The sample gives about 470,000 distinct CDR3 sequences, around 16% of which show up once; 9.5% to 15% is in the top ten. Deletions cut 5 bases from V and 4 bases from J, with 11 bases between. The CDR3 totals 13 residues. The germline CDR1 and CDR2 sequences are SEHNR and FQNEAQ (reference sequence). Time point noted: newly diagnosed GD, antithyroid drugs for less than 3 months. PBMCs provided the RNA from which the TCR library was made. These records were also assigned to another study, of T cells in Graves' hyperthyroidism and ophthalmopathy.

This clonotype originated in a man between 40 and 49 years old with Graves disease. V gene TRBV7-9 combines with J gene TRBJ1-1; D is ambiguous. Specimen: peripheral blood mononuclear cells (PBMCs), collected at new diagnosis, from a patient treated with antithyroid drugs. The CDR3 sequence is CASSVLLGTEAFF. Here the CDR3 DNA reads TGTGCCAGCAGCGTACTATTGGGCACTGAAGCTTTCTTT.